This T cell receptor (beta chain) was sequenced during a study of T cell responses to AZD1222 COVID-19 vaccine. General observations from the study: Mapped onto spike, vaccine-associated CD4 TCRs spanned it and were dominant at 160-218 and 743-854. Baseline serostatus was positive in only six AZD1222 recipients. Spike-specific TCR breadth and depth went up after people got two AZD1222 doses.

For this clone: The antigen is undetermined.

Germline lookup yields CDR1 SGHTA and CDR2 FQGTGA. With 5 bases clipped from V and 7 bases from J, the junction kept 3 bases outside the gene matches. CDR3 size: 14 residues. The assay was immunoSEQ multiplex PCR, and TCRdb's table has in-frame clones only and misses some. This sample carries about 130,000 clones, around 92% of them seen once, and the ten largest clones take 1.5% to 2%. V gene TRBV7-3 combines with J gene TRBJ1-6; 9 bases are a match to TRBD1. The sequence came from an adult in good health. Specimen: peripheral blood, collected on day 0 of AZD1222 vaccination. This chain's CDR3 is CASSTTGGNSPLHF. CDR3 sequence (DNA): TGTGCCAGCAGCACGACAGGGGGGAATTCACCCCTCCACTTT. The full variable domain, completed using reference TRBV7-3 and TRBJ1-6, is GAGVSQTPSNKVTEKGKYVELRCDPISGHTALYWYRQSLGQGPEFLIYFQGTGAADDSGLPNDRFFAVRPEGSVSTLKIQRTERGDSAVYLCASSTTGGNSPLHFGNGTRLTVT.